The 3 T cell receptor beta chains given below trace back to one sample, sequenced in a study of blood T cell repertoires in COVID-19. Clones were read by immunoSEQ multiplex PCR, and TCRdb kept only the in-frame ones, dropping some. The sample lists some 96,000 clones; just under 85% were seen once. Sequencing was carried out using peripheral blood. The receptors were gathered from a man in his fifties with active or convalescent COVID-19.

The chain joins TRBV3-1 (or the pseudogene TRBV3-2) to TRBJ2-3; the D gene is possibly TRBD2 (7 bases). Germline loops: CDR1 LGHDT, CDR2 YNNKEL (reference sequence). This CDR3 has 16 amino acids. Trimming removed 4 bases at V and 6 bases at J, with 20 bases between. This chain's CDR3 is CASSLPPGGGMDTQYF. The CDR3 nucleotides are TGTGCCAGCAGCCTCCCCCCAGGCGGGGGCATGGATACGCAGTATTTT.

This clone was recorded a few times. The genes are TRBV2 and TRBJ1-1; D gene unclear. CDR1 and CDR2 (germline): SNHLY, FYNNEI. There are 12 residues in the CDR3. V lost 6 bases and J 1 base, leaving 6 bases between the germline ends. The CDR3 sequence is CASSRQNTEAFF. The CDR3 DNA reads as TGTGCCAGCAGCCGACAGAACACTGAAGCTTTCTTT.

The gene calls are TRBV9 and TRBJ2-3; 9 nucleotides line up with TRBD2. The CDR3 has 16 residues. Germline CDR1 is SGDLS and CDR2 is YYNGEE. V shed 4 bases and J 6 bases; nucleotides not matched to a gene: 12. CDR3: CASSLWAGGLADTQYF. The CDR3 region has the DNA TGTGCCAGCAGCCTGTGGGCGGGAGGGCTAGCGGATACGCAGTATTTT.